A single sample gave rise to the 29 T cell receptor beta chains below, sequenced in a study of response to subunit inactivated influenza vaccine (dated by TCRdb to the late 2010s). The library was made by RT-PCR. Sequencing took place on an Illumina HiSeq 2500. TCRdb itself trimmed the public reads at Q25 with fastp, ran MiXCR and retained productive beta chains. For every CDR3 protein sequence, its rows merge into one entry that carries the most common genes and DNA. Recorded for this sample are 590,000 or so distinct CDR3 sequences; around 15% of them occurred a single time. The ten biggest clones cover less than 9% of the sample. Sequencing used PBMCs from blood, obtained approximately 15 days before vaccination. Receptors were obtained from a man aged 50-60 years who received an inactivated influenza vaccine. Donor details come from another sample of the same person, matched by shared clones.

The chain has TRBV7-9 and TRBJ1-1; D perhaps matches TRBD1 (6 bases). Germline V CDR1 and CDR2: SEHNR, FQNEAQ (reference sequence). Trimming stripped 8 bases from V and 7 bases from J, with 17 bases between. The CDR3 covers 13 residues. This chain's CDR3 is CASSRGQLVEAFF. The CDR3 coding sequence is TGTGCCAGCTCGCGGGGGCAGCTTGTTGAAGCTTTCTTT.

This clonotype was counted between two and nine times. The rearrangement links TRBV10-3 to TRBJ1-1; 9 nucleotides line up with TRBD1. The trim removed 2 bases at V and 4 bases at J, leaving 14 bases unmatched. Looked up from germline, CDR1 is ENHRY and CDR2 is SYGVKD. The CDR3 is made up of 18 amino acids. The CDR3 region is CAISEITGTGLGGTEAFF. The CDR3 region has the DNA TGTGCCATCAGTGAGATTACCGGGACAGGGTTGGGGGGCACTGAAGCTTTCTTT.

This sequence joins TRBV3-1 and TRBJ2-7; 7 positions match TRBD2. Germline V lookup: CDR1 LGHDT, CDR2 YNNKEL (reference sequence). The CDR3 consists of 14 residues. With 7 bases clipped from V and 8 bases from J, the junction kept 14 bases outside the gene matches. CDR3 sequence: CASTNQGAGRKQYF. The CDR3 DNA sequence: TGTGCCAGCACTAATCAAGGAGCGGGGCGAAAGCAGTACTTC.

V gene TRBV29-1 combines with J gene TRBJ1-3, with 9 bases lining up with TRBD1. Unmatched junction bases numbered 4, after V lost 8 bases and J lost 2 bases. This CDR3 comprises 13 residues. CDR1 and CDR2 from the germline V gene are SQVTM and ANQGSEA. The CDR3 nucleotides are TGCAGCATACAGGGGGCTGCTGGAAACACCATATATTTT. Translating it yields CSIQGAAGNTIYF.

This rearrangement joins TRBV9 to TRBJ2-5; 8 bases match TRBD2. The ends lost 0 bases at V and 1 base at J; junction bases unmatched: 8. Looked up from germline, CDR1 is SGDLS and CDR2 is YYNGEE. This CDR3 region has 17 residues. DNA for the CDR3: TGTGCCAGCAGCGTAGGTCACAGCGGGGGAGTCCAAGAGACCCAGTACTTC. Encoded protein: CASSVGHSGGVQETQYF.

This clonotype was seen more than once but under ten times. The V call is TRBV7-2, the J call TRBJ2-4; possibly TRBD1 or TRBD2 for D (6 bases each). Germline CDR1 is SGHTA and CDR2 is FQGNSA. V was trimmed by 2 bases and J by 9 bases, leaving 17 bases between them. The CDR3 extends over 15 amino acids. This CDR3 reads CASSLQGLGGGIQYF. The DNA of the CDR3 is TGTGCCAGCAGCTTACAGGGGCTGGGAGGTGGCATTCAGTACTTC.

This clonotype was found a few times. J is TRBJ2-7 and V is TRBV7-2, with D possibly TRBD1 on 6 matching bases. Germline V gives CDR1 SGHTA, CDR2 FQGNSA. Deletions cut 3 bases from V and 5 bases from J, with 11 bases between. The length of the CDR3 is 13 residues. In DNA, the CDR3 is TGTGCCAGCAGCTTTACAGGGCCCCACGAGCAGTACTTC. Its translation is CASSFTGPHEQYF.

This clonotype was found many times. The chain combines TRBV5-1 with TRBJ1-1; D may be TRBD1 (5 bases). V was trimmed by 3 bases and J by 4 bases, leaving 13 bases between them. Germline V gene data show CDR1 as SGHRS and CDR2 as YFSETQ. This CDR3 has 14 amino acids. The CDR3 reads CASSSDTVGTEAFF. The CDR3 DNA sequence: TGCGCCAGCAGCTCGGACACGGTCGGCACTGAAGCTTTCTTT.

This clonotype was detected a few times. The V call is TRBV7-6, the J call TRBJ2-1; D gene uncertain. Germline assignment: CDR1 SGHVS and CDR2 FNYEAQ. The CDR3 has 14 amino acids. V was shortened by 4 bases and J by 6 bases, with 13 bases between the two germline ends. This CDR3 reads CASSSGWAGNEQFF. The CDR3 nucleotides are TGTGCCAGCAGCTCCGGATGGGCCGGCAATGAGCAGTTCTTC.

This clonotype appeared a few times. The CDR3 reads CASSRSGTGRTEAFF. Here the CDR3 DNA reads TGTGCCAGCAGTCGTAGTGGGACAGGGAGGACTGAAGCTTTCTTT. The chain uses TRBV6-2 or TRBV6-3 and TRBJ1-1; 9 bases fit TRBD1. V shed 5 bases and J 5 bases; nucleotides not matched to a gene: 9. CDR3 length: 15 amino acids. The germline V gene encodes CDR1 MNHEY and CDR2 SVGEGT.

The CDR3 loop reads CASSSASHSGTDTQYF. CDR3 nucleotide sequence: TGTGCCAGTTCTAGCGCTTCACATTCAGGCACAGATACGCAGTATTTT. The rearrangement joins TRBV28 to TRBJ2-3, with D tentatively TRBD2 (6 bases). The CDR3 consists of 16 residues. Germline assignment: CDR1 MDHEN and CDR2 SYDVKM. Trimming took off 9 bases at V and 1 base at J, with 20 bases between the two ends.

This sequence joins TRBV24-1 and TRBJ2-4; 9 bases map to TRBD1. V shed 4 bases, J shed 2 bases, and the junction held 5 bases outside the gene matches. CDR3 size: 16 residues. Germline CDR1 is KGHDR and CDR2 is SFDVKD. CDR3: CATSEGTGISKNIQYF. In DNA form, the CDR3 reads TGTGCCACCAGTGAGGGGACAGGGATCTCCAAAAACATTCAGTACTTC.

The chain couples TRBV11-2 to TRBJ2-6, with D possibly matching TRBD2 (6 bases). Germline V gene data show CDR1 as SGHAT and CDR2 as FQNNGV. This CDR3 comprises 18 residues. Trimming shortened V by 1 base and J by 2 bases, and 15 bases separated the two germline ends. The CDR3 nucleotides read TGTGCCAGCAGCTTAGTCGGCTGGGGGGTAACTGGGGCCAACGTCCTGACTTTC. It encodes CASSLVGWGVTGANVLTF.

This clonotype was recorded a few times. CDR3 amino acids: CASSEFPGPIYEQYF. In DNA form, the CDR3 reads TGTGCCAGCAGTGAATTTCCCGGGCCAATCTACGAGCAGTACTTC. This chain uses TRBV6-1 with TRBJ2-7; no clear D gene. The V end was cut by 2 bases, the J end by 3 bases, with 14 bases between. Germline CDR1 reads MNHNS; CDR2 reads SASEGT. The CDR3 loop spans 15 amino acids.

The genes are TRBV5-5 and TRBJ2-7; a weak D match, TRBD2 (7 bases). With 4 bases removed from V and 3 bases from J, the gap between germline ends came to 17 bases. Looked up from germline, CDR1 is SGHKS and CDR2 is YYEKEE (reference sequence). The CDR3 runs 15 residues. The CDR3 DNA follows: TGTGCCAGCAGCCCGGTGGGGGGGCTTTACTACGAGCAGTACTTC. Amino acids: CASSPVGGLYYEQYF.

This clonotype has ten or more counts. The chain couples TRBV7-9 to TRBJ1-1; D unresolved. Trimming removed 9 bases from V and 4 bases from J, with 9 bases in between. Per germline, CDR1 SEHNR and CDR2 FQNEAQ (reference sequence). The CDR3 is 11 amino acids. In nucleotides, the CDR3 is TGTGCCAGTAACTGGGGCACTGAAGCTTTCTTT. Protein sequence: CASNWGTEAFF.

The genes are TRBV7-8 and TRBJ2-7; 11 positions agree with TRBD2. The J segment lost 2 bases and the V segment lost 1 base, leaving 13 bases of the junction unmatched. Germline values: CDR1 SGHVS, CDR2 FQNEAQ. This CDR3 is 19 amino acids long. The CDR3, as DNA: TGTGCCAGCAGCTTAGTCTCGCTAGCGGGAGGACGACACGCCTACGAGCAGTACTTC. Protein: CASSLVSLAGGRHAYEQYF.

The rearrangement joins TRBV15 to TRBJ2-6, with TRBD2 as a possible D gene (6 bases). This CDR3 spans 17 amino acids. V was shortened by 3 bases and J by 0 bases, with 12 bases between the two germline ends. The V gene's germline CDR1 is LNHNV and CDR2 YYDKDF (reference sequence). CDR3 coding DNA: TGTGCCACCAGCAGGCCGGGACTGATCTCTGGGGCCAACGTCCTGACTTTC. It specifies CATSRPGLISGANVLTF.

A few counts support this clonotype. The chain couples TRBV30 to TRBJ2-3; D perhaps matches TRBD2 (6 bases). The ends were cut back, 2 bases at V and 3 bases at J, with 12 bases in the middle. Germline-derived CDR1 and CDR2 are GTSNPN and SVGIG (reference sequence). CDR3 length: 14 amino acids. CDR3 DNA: TGTGCCTGGAGTCGGGGACTCAGAACAGATACGCAGTATTTT. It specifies CAWSRGLRTDTQYF. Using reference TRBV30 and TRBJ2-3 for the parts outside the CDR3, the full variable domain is SQTIHQWPATLVQPVGSPLSLECTVEGTSNPNLYWYRQAAGRGLQLLFYSVGIGQISSEVPQNLSASRPQDRQFILSSKKLLLSDSGFYLCAWSRGLRTDTQYFGPGTRLTVL.

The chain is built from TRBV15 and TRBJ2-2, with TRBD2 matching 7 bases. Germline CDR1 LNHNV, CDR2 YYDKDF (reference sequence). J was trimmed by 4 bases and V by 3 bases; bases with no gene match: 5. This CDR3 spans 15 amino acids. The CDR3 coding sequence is TGTGCCACCAGCAGTGGCGGGAGTAGCACCGGGGAGCTGTTTTTT. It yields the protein CATSSGGSSTGELFF. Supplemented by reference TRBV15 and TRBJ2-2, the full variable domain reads DAMVIQNPRYQVTQFGKPVTLSCSQTLNHNVMYWYQQKSSQAPKLLFHYYDKDFNNEADTPDNFQSRRPNTSFCFLDIRSPGLGDTAMYLCATSSGGSSTGELFFGEGSRLTVL.

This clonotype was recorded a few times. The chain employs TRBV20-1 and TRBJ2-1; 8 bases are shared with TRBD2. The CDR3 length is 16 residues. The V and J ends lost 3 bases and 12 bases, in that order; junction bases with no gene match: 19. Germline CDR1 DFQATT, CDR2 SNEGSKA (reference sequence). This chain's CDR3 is CSARGLAGLRQWGQFF. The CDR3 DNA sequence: TGCAGTGCTAGGGGCCTAGCGGGCCTAAGACAATGGGGGCAGTTCTTC.

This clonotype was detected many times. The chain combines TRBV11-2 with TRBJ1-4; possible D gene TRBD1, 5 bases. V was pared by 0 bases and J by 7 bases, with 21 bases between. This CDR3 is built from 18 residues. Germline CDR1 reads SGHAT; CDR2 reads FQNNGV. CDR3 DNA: TGTGCCAGCAGCTTAGAACGGGCAGGGCACCCAGGCGGTGAAAAACTGTTTTTT. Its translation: CASSLERAGHPGGEKLFF.

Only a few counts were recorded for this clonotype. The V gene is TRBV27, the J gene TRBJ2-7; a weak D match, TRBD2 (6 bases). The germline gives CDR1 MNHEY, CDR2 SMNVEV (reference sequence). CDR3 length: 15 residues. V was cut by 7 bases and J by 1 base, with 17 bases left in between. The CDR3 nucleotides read TGTGCCAGCAAACTACTAGCTTTCGGGTCCTACGAGCAGTACTTC. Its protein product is CASKLLAFGSYEQYF.

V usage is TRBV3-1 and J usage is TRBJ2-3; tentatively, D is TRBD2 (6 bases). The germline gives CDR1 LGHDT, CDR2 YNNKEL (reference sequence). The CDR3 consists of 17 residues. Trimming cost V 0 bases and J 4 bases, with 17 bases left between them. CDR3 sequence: CASSQDVTSHRSDTQYF. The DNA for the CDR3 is TGTGCCAGCAGCCAAGATGTAACTAGCCATCGGTCAGATACGCAGTATTTT.

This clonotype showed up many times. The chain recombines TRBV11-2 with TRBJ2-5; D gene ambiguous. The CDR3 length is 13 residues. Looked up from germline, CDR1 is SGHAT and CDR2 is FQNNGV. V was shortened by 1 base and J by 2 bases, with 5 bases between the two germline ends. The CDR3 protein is CASSLALQETQYF. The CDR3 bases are TGTGCCAGCAGCTTAGCCCTACAAGAGACCCAGTACTTC.

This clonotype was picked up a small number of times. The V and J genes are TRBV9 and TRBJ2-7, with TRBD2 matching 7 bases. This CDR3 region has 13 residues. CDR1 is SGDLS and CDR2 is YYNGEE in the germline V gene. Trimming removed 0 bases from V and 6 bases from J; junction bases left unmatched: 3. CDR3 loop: CASSVAGGSEQYF. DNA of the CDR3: TGTGCCAGCAGCGTAGCGGGAGGTTCCGAGCAGTACTTC.

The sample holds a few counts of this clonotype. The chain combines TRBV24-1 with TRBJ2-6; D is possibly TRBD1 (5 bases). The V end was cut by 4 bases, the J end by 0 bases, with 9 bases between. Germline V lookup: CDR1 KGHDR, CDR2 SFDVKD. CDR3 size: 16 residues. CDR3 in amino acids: CATSESGISGANVLTF. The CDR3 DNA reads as TGTGCCACCAGTGAGTCAGGGATCTCTGGGGCCAACGTCCTGACTTTC.

CDR3 residues: CASSQARVQPQHF. The CDR3 DNA sequence: TGTGCCAGCAGCCAAGCGAGGGTTCAGCCCCAGCATTTT. The J gene is TRBJ1-5, the V gene TRBV3-1; no reliable D call. The germline V gene has CDR1 LGHDT and CDR2 YNNKEL (reference sequence). The ends were cut back, 1 base at V and 6 bases at J, with 7 bases in the middle. This CDR3 is 13 amino acids long.

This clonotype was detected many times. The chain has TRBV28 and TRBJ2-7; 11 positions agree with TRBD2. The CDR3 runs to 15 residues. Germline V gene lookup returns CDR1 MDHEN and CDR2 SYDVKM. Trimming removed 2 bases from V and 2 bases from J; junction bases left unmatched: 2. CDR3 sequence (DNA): TGTGCCAGCAGTTTAGGTAGCGGGGGGGCCTACGAGCAGTACTTC. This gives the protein CASSLGSGGAYEQYF.